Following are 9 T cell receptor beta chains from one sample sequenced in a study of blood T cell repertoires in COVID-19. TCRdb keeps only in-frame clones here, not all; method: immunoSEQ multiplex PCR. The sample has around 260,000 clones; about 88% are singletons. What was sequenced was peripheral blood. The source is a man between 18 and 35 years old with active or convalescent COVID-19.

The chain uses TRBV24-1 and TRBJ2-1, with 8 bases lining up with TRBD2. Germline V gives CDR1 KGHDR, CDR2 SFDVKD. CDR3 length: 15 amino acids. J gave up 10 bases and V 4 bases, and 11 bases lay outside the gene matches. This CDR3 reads CATSDPGLAPGEQFF. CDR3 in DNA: TGTGCCACCAGTGACCCCGGACTAGCCCCGGGGGAGCAGTTCTTC.

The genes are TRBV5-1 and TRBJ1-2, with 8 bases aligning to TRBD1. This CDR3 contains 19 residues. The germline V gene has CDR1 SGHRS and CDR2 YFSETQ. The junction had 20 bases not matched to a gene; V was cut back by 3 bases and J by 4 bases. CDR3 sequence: CASSYLLFGQGRISYGYTF. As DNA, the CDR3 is TGCGCCAGCAGCTACCTACTCTTCGGACAGGGTCGGATTTCCTATGGCTACACCTTC.

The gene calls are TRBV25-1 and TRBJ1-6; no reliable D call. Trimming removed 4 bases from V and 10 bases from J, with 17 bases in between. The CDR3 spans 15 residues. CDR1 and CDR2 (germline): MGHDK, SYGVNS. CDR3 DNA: TGTGCCAGCAGTGGGGCCCAGATGGTGGTGTCACCCCTCCACTTT. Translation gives CASSGAQMVVSPLHF.

The CDR3 loop is CASSPGGGGPYGYTF. The CDR3 nucleotides are TGTGCCAGCAGCCCCGGGGGGGGCGGTCCATATGGCTACACCTTC. The chain joins TRBV3-1 (or the pseudogene TRBV3-2) to TRBJ1-2; weak D call: TRBD1 (6 bases). V was cut by 4 bases and J by 5 bases, with 17 bases left in between. CDR1 LGHDT and CDR2 YNNKEL come from the germline V gene (reference sequence). CDR3 size: 15 residues.

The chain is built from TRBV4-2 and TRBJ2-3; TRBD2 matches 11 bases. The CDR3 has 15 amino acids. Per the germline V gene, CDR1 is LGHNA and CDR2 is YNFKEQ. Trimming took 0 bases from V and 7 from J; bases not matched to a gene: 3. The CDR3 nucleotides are TGTGCCAGCAGCCAAGATAGCGGGGGGGCTAATACGCAGTATTTT. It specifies CASSQDSGGANTQYF.

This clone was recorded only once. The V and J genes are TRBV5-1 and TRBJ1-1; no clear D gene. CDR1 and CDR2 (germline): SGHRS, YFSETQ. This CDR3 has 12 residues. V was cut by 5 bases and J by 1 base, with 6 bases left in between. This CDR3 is CASSGENTEAFF. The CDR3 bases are TGCGCCAGCAGTGGAGAGAACACTGAAGCTTTCTTT.

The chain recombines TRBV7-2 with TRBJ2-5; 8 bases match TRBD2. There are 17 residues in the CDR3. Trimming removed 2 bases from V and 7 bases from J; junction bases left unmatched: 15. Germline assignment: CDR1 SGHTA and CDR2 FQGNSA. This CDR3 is CASSLTSGGPQGRTQYF. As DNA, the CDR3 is TGTGCCAGCAGCTTAACCAGCGGGGGACCTCAAGGAAGGACCCAGTACTTC.

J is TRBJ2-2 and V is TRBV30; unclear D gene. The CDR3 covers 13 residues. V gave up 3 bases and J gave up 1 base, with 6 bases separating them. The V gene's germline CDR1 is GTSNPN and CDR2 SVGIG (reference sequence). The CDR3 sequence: CAWRTLNTGELFF. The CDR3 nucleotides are TGTGCCTGGAGGACACTGAACACCGGGGAGCTGTTTTTT.

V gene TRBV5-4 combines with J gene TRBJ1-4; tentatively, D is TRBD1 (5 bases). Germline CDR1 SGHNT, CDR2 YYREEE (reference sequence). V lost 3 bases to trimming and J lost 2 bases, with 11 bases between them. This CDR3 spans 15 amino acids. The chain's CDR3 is CASSSETETNEKLFF. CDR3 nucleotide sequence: TGTGCCAGCAGCTCCGAGACAGAGACTAATGAAAAACTGTTTTTT.